This entry lists 19 T cell receptor beta chains sequenced from one sample in a study of shared clonotypes between healthy human individuals. Libraries were prepared by immunoSEQ multiplex PCR; TCRdb keeps only in-frame clonotypes and omits some of them. The sample lists fewer than 1 million clones; 95% to 97% were seen once. CD45RO negativity and positive selection for CCR7 defined naive CD8 cells, a population that excluded terminally differentiated effector memory CD45RA+ cells. Source material: naive CD8+ T cells sorted from blood. The receptors originated from a man under 40 in good health.

The V gene is TRBV27, the J gene TRBJ1-5, with unresolved D. Deletions cut 4 bases from V and 4 bases from J, with 8 bases between. Germline CDR1 and CDR2: MNHEY and SMNVEV (reference sequence). The CDR3 extends over 13 amino acids. The CDR3 here is CASSSLGNQPQHF. The CDR3 DNA follows: TGTGCCAGCAGTTCCCTAGGTAATCAGCCCCAGCATTTT.

The chain recombines TRBV7-2 with TRBJ2-7; 9 bases line up with TRBD2. V was clipped by 6 bases and J by 6 bases; unmatched bases: 12. The CDR3 spans 15 residues. Germline V gene lookup returns CDR1 SGHTA and CDR2 FQGNSA. The CDR3 here is CASSLGASGTLEQYF. The DNA for the CDR3 is TGTGCCAGCAGTCTCGGGGCTAGCGGGACCCTCGAGCAGTACTTC.

In its sample, this clone was seen once. The chain has TRBV29-1 and TRBJ2-1, with TRBD2 matching 10 bases. The CDR3 loop spans 15 amino acids. Germline CDR1 is SQVTM and CDR2 is ANQGSEA. The CDR3 DNA sequence: TGCAGTGCGAGGGGAAAAGCGGGAGGGCCTGGTGAGCAGTTCTTC. This translates into CSARGKAGGPGEQFF.

This clone appeared a single time. The gene calls are TRBV19 and TRBJ2-7; 10 bases fit TRBD2. Germline V lookup: CDR1 LNHDA, CDR2 SQIVND (reference sequence). J gave up 2 bases and V 3 bases, and 7 bases lay outside the gene matches. This CDR3 is built from 16 residues. The CDR3 DNA is TGTGCCAGTAGTATGAGTCTAGCGGGAGCAACCTACGAGCAGTACTTC. Protein product: CASSMSLAGATYEQYF.

The chain links TRBV4-1 to TRBJ2-7, with TRBD2 as a possible D gene (5 bases). The V gene's germline CDR1 is MGHRA and CDR2 YSYEKL. The V end was cut by 0 bases, the J end by 7 bases, with 16 bases between. The CDR3 has 15 residues. CDR3 sequence (DNA): TGCGCCAGCAGCCAAGATCGAGCGTTCCCGGGGGAGCAGTACTTC. It translates to CASSQDRAFPGEQYF.

This rearrangement joins TRBV5-4 to TRBJ2-1; tentative D call: TRBD1 (6 bases). Germline values: CDR1 SGHNT, CDR2 YYREEE (reference sequence). Trimming cost V 4 bases and J 6 bases, with 11 bases left between them. The CDR3 totals 13 residues. CDR3 sequence (DNA): TGTGCCAGCAGCAGAGGACAGATCAATGAGCAGTTCTTC. Amino acid sequence: CASSRGQINEQFF.

V is TRBV27 and J is TRBJ2-1; TRBD1 matches at 7 bases. V lost 5 bases and J lost 3; bases outside the gene matches: 13. The CDR3 is 17 amino acids. Germline V gene lookup returns CDR1 MNHEY and CDR2 SMNVEV (reference sequence). Here the CDR3 reads CASSPPPGTALYNEQFF. In DNA, the CDR3 is TGTGCCAGCAGTCCCCCTCCCGGGACAGCCCTCTACAATGAGCAGTTCTTC.

This chain links TRBV14 with TRBJ1-2; D possibly corresponds to TRBD1 (5 bases). Trimming removed 3 bases at V and 4 bases at J, with 15 bases between. Germline loops: CDR1 SGHDN, CDR2 FVKESK. The CDR3 length is 15 residues. The CDR3, as DNA: TGTGCCAGCAGCCATTTGACCTTAGGGGTCTATGGCTACACCTTC. It specifies CASSHLTLGVYGYTF.

Details on this clone: A much more abundant neighbour one base away suggests this may be a read error. V is TRBV5-4 and J is TRBJ2-7, with 8 bases lining up with TRBD1. The CDR3 spans 14 residues. J lost 3 bases, V lost 0 bases, and 2 bases had no gene match. Germline loops: CDR1 SGHNT, CDR2 YYREEE (reference sequence). CDR3 DNA sequence: TGTGCCAGCAGCTTGGCGGACAGGGTCTACGAGCAGTACTTC. Translating it yields CASSLADRVYEQYF.

V gene TRBV11-2 combines with J gene TRBJ2-3; no definite D call. The germline V and J ends were trimmed by 7 bases and 2 bases, with 13 bases remaining between them. CDR1 is SGHAT, CDR2 FQNNGV, per germline. The CDR3 sequence is 14 residues long. The CDR3 nucleotides read TGTGCCAGCAAAAGTCAGGTTACCACAGATACGCAGTATTTT. Its translation is CASKSQVTTDTQYF.

This clone was picked up one time. This chain uses TRBV5-4 with TRBJ2-3; D remains unclear. The V gene lost 4 bases and the J gene lost 2 bases, with 8 bases spanning the gap. CDR1 is SGHNT and CDR2 is YYREEE in the germline V gene (reference sequence). This CDR3 has 13 amino acids. CDR3 sequence: CASSQELTDTQYF. The CDR3 DNA follows: TGTGCCAGCAGCCAGGAGCTCACAGATACGCAGTATTTT.

The chain couples TRBV9 to TRBJ2-2; no firm D call. This CDR3 comprises 16 residues. Germline values: CDR1 SGDLS, CDR2 YYNGEE. Trimming removed 0 bases from V and 2 bases from J, with 11 bases in between. In nucleotides, the CDR3 is TGTGCCAGCAGCGTAGGTGGCGGCCCAAACACCGGGGAGCTGTTTTTT. Amino acid sequence: CASSVGGGPNTGELFF.

This chain uses TRBV5-5 with TRBJ2-1; D not certain. The germline CDR1 and CDR2 sequences are SGHKS and YYEKEE (reference sequence). V was cut by 4 bases and J by 7 bases, with 12 bases left in between. The CDR3 consists of 13 residues. This CDR3 is CASSPYVSNEQFF. CDR3 in DNA: TGTGCCAGCAGCCCATACGTATCGAATGAGCAGTTCTTC.

The chain is built from TRBV4-1 and TRBJ2-2; D gene ambiguous. Germline-derived CDR1 and CDR2 are MGHRA and YSYEKL. The CDR3 consists of 13 residues. The germline V and J ends were trimmed by 1 base and 6 bases, with 6 bases remaining between them. CDR3 amino acids: CASSQVDPGELFF. The DNA of the CDR3 is TGCGCCAGCAGCCAAGTGGATCCCGGGGAGCTGTTTTTT.

CDR3: CASSQGGTVGWQYF. In DNA form, the CDR3 reads TGTGCCAGCAGCCAGGGGGGGACTGTCGGGTGGCAGTACTTC. The J gene is TRBJ2-7, the V gene TRBV14; 7 bases map to TRBD2. The CDR3 has 14 amino acids. Germline CDR1 is SGHDN and CDR2 is FVKESK. J was trimmed by 9 bases and V by 3 bases; bases with no gene match: 11.

The chain carries TRBV18 and TRBJ2-5; D uncertain. From germline, CDR1 is KGHSH and CDR2 LQKENI. The CDR3 totals 13 residues. Trimming removed 3 bases from V and 4 bases from J, with 9 bases in between. This CDR3 is CASSPQVAETQYF. DNA of the CDR3: TGTGCCAGCTCACCTCAGGTTGCAGAGACCCAGTACTTC.

To note about this clone: This CDR3 is also generated by other DNA sequences in the sample. This chain links TRBV2 with TRBJ2-1, with a tentative D call TRBD2 (6 bases). The CDR3 consists of 10 residues. Germline loops: CDR1 SNHLY, CDR2 FYNNEI. V was shortened by 6 bases and J by 10 bases, with 7 bases between the two germline ends. CDR3 sequence (DNA): TGTGCCAGCAGGGGGGGAGAGCAGTTCTTC. It codes for CASRGGEQFF. The whole variable domain, filled in from reference TRBV2 and TRBJ2-1, reads EPEVTQTPSHQVTQMGQEVILRCVPISNHLYFYWYRQILGQKVEFLVSFYNNEISEKSEIFDDQFSVERPDGSNFTLKIRSTKLEDSAMYFCASRGGEQFFGPGTRLTVL.

The chain combines TRBV7-6 with TRBJ2-7, with 11 nucleotides matching TRBD1. CDR1 is SGHVS and CDR2 is FNYEAQ in the germline V gene. This CDR3 comprises 16 residues. Trimming removed 0 bases from V and 3 bases from J; junction bases left unmatched: 4. CDR3 in amino acids: CASSLAEGQGGYEQYF. Here the CDR3 DNA reads TGTGCCAGCAGCTTAGCCGAGGGACAGGGGGGCTACGAGCAGTACTTC.

The V and J genes are TRBV14 and TRBJ2-7; TRBD2 might be the D (6 bases). The germline V gene encodes CDR1 SGHDN and CDR2 FVKESK. The ends were cut back, 4 bases at V and 1 base at J, with 20 bases in the middle. The CDR3 runs 17 residues. In nucleotides, the CDR3 is TGTGCCAGCAGCCCCCGGGGTGCGGGGTTAGCATCCTACGAGCAGTACTTC. Protein sequence: CASSPRGAGLASYEQYF.